This TCR beta chain is from a study of OX40 agonist ivuxolimab in advanced cancers. Overall study context: An anti-OX40 (CD134) antibody with agonistic activity, ivuxolimab, was administered to patients. Participants averaged about 60 years of age (range about 23 to 79) and were under 90% male. Points from the study as a whole: There was clonal expansion of CD4+ and CD8+ blood T cells by week 6 at 0.1 to 3.0 mg/kg. In general, CD8+ T cells held more expanded clones than CD4+ did, on average.

The method was immunoSEQ multiplex PCR; TCRdb's version includes in-frame clones alone and lacks a portion of them. The repertoire holds tens of thousands of clones, around 90% seen once, with approximately 0.3% in the top ten. With regard to this clone: Antigen unknown.

The sample was CD4+ or CD8+ T cells sorted from blood, taken in a trial of the OX40 agonist ivuxolimab. The sequence came from an adult with an advanced solid tumor such as melanoma, head and neck, liver or kidney cancer.

For the CDR3, the DNA is TGTGCCAGCAGCCCCACTGGGGGTTTCAGCAATCAGCCCCAGCATTTT. Its translation is CASSPTGGFSNQPQHF. The V gene is TRBV7-2, the J gene TRBJ1-5; maybe TRBD1 (5 bases). Germline V gene lookup returns CDR1 SGHTA and CDR2 FQGNSA. The CDR3 runs 16 residues. Trimming stripped 5 bases from V and 1 base from J, with 15 bases between. The full variable domain, with the rest looked up from reference TRBV7-2 and TRBJ1-5, is GAGVSQSPSNKVTEKGKDVELRCDPISGHTALYWYRQSLGQGLEFLIYFQGNSAPDKSGLPSDRFSAERTGGSVSTLTIQRTQQEDSAVYLCASSPTGGFSNQPQHFGDGTRLSIL.